The 15 T cell receptor beta chains below come from one sample, sequenced in a study of a mutant IDH1 vaccine in newly diagnosed glioma. No antigen has been assigned to these receptors. Time point of the sample: week 11, during vaccination. The study gave 300 ug of mutant IDH1 20-mer peptide per vaccine dose, with topical imiquimod. Assay: immunoSEQ multiplex PCR; the TCRdb copy retains only in-frame clones and omits some. The sample contains about 36,000 clones, approximately 80% of which appear only once. Here the sequenced sample was peripheral blood mononuclear cells (PBMCs), taken from a glioma patient whose treatment included an IDH1 peptide vaccine. The receptors were sampled from a woman aged 30 to 39 with glioma. Some clones in this sample may be carry-over from other donors' samples.

V usage is TRBV6-4 and J usage is TRBJ1-2; D is undetermined. The V gene's germline CDR1 is MRHNA and CDR2 SNTAGT. This CDR3 region has 14 residues. Trimming shortened V by 4 bases and J by 5 bases, and 14 bases separated the two germline ends. CDR3 protein: CASSADTGAYGYTF. CDR3 in DNA: TGTGCCAGCAGTGCCGACACGGGTGCATATGGCTACACCTTC.

This clone was seen more than once but under ten times. The chain employs TRBV5-1 and TRBJ1-5, with no clear D. Germline CDR1 SGHRS, CDR2 YFSETQ. The CDR3 runs to 15 residues. Trimming took 0 bases from V and 0 from J, leaving 7 bases between them. In DNA form, the CDR3 reads TGCGCCAGCAGCTTGGAAGGGAATAGCAATCAGCCCCAGCATTTT. It yields the protein CASSLEGNSNQPQHF.

This clone was seen once. The chain carries TRBV30 and TRBJ1-3; the D gene is possibly TRBD1 (6 bases). The V gene's germline CDR1 is GTSNPN and CDR2 SVGIG (reference sequence). V dropped 5 bases and J dropped 3 bases, with 14 bases sitting between them. The CDR3 is 14 amino acids. CDR3 bases: TGTGCCTGGGGACTAGGGGGAGGTGGAAACACCATATATTTT. Translation: CAWGLGGGGNTIYF.

This clone was seen only a few times. The V and J genes are TRBV7-2 and TRBJ2-7, with no clear D. The V gene's germline CDR1 is SGHTA and CDR2 FQGNSA. The germline V and J ends were trimmed by 5 bases and 6 bases, with 11 bases remaining between them. The length of the CDR3 is 12 residues. The CDR3 nucleotides are TGTGCCAGCAGCCGTCCGGGCGGCGAGCAGTACTTC. Protein: CASSRPGGEQYF.

This rearrangement joins TRBV6-6 to TRBJ2-2; TRBD2 aligns across 7 bases. Germline loops: CDR1 MNHNY, CDR2 SVGAGI (reference sequence). The junction had 7 bases not matched to a gene; V was cut back by 7 bases and J by 5 bases. The CDR3 contains 14 residues. The CDR3 DNA reads TGTGCCAGCATCCCAGCGGGAACTACCGGGGAGCTGTTTTTT. This sequence encodes CASIPAGTTGELFF.

This clone was found once. The CDR3 reads CASGMGAFPEKLFF. The CDR3 region has the DNA TGTGCCAGTGGGATGGGGGCCTTCCCAGAAAAACTGTTTTTT. J is TRBJ1-4 and V is TRBV2; maybe TRBD1 (6 bases). V was pared by 9 bases and J by 8 bases, with 19 bases between. The CDR3 is 14 amino acids. Germline V gene lookup returns CDR1 SNHLY and CDR2 FYNNEI.

The V call is TRBV6-1, the J call TRBJ1-5; a weak D match, TRBD1 (5 bases). Germline values: CDR1 MNHNS, CDR2 SASEGT. V was pared by 7 bases and J by 7 bases, with 14 bases between. This CDR3 region has 13 residues. The CDR3 DNA reads as TGTGCCAGCACGCGGGACCCGGGGCAGCCCCAGCATTTT. This encodes CASTRDPGQPQHF.

This clone was seen just once. This sequence joins TRBV4-2 and TRBJ2-3; 8 nucleotides line up with TRBD2. Germline trimming cut 4 bases from V and 0 bases from J; bases unmatched to any gene: 3. Germline V gives CDR1 LGHNA, CDR2 YNFKEQ. This CDR3 has 15 amino acids. Written as DNA, the CDR3 is TGTGCCAGCAGCCCCGTAGCGGGGAGCACAGATACGCAGTATTTT. Protein product: CASSPVAGSTDTQYF.

This rearrangement joins TRBV7-8 to TRBJ1-2; unclear D gene. V lost 0 bases and J lost 2, with 4 bases in between. CDR3 length equals 13 residues. CDR1 is SGHVS and CDR2 is FQNEAQ in the germline V gene. DNA for the CDR3: TGTGCCAGCAGCTTAGCACGGAACTATGGCTACACCTTC. Protein product: CASSLARNYGYTF.

The chain employs TRBV6-1 and TRBJ2-1, with a weak D call TRBD2 (5 bases). This CDR3 is 12 amino acids long. Germline-derived CDR1 and CDR2 are MNHNS and SASEGT. V lost 6 bases and J 6 bases, leaving 9 bases between the germline ends. CDR3 sequence reads: CASSARGNEQFF. The CDR3 DNA sequence: TGTGCCAGCAGCGCCCGGGGCAATGAGCAGTTCTTC.

The V and J genes are TRBV11-2 and TRBJ1-2; D perhaps matches TRBD1 (6 bases). CDR3 length equals 13 residues. From germline, CDR1 is SGHAT and CDR2 FQNNGV. V shed 4 bases and J shed 3 bases, with 9 bases lying between them. The CDR3 here is CASSYSGDYGYTF. In DNA form, the CDR3 reads TGTGCCAGCAGCTACTCAGGGGACTATGGCTACACCTTC.

The gene calls are TRBV7-9 and TRBJ2-1, with 9 bases matching TRBD2. The CDR3 runs to 17 residues. Germline V gene sequence: CDR1 SEHNR, CDR2 FQNEAQ (reference sequence). V lost 5 bases and J lost 0; bases outside the gene matches: 8. This CDR3 is CASSGRTSVSSYNEQFF. CDR3 coding DNA: TGTGCCAGCAGCGGGCGGACTAGCGTGAGCTCCTACAATGAGCAGTTCTTC. The full variable domain, with the rest looked up from reference TRBV7-9 and TRBJ2-1, is DTGVSQNPRHKITKRGQNVTFRCDPISEHNRLYWYRQTLGQGPEFLTYFQNEAQLEKSRLLSDRFSAERPKGSFSTLEIQRTEQGDSAMYLCASSGRTSVSSYNEQFFGPGTRLTVL.

The J gene is TRBJ2-5, the V gene TRBV5-1, with 12 bases matching TRBD1. Per the germline V gene, CDR1 is SGHRS and CDR2 is YFSETQ. J gave up 1 base and V 3 bases, and 1 base lay outside the gene matches. The CDR3 extends over 15 amino acids. CDR3 residues: CASSWGQGAQETQYF. For the CDR3, the DNA is TGCGCCAGCAGCTGGGGACAGGGGGCCCAAGAGACCCAGTACTTC.

This chain uses TRBV10-3 with TRBJ2-1; possibly TRBD1 or TRBD2 for D (6 bases each). Trimming removed 4 bases from V and 8 bases from J, with 21 bases in between. This CDR3 is built from 16 residues. The germline CDR1 and CDR2 sequences are ENHRY and SYGVKD. The CDR3, as DNA: TGTGCCATCAGTGCACAATTGACAGGCCCGGGGGATGAGCAGTTCTTC. Translating it yields CAISAQLTGPGDEQFF.

This clone has a single count. This chain links TRBV27 with TRBJ2-1; D call uncertain. In germline, CDR1 is MNHEY, CDR2 SMNVEV (reference sequence). The V gene lost 6 bases and the J gene lost 9 bases, with 18 bases spanning the gap. CDR3 length: 14 amino acids. The CDR3 region has the DNA TGTGCCAGCAGCCCTATGGCCCCCCCCGGTGAGCAGTTCTTC. It yields the protein CASSPMAPPGEQFF.